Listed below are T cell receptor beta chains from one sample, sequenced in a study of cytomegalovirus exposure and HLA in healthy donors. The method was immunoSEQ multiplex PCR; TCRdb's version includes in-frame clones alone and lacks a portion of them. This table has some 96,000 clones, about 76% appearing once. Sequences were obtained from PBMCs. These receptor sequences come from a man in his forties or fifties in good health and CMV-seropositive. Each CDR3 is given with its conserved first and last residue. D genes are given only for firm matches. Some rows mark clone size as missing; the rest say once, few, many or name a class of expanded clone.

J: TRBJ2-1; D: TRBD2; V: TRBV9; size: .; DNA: TGTGCCAGCAGCGTAGCACTAGCGGGAGGTTTGGATGAGCAGTTCTTC; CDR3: CASSVALAGGLDEQFF
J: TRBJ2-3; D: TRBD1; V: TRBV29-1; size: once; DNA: TGCAGCGTCCTCACAGGGGGTAAGACAGATACGCAGTATTTT; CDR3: CSVLTGGKTDTQYF
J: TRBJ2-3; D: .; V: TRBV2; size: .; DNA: TGTGCCAGCAGTGAAGGCGGGGGCCCAGATACGCAGTATTTT; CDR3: CASSEGGGPDTQYF
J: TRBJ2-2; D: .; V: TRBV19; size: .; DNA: TGTGCCAGTAGTATTGGGTCAGGCGTCCGCGGGGAGCTGTTTTTT; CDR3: CASSIGSGVRGELFF
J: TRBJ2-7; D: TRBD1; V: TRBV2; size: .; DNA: TGTGCCAGCAGCGGGACAGACTCCTACGAGCAGTACTTC; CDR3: CASSGTDSYEQYF
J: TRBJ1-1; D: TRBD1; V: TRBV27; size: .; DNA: TGTGCCAGCAGTTTAAGGGGGACAGCGAACACTGAAGCTTTCTTT; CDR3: CASSLRGTANTEAFF
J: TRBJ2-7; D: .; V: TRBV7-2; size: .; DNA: TGTGCCAGCAGCTCGCAAGTGGGCTGGACCTACGAGCAGTACTTC; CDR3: CASSSQVGWTYEQYF
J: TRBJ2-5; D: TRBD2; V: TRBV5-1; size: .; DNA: TGCGCCAGCAGCTTAGGCGGGAGGGCGTATGAGACCCAGTACTTC; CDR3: CASSLGGRAYETQYF
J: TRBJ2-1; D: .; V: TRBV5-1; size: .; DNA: TGCGCCAGCAGCCTAGGCCCTTCCTACAATGAGCAGTTCTTC; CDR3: CASSLGPSYNEQFF
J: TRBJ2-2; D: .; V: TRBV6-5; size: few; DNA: TGTGCCAGCAGTTACTTGGGCAACGGGGAGCTGTTTTTT; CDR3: CASSYLGNGELFF
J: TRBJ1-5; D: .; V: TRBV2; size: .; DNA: TGTGCTACGGCCAGGGGCTTTAATCAGCCCCAGCATTTT; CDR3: CATARGFNQPQHF
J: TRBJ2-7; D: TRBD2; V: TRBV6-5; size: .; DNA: TGTGCCAGCAGGTCCACCGGGACTAGTTCATACGAGCAGTACTTC; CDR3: CASRSTGTSSYEQYF
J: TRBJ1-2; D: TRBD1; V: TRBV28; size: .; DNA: TGTGCCGCCAGCACCTCCGGGACAGACTATGGCTACACCTTC; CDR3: CAASTSGTDYGYTF
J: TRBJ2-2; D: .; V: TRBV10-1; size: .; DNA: TGCGCCAGCAGTGAGTCGGAGACCGGGGAGCTGTTTTTT; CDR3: CASSESETGELFF
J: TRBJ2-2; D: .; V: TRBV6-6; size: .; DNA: TGTGCCAGCAGTTACTCTCAGGCCACCGGGGAGCTGTTTTTT; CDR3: CASSYSQATGELFF
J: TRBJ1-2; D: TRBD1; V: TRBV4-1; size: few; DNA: TGCGCCAGCAGCCAAGAAGGGACAGGTTTGTTACGTGGCTACACCTTC; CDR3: CASSQEGTGLLRGYTF
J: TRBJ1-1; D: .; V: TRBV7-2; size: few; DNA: TGTGCCAGCAGCCGCGTTACAGGGTTGAACACTGAAGCTTTCTTT; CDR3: CASSRVTGLNTEAFF
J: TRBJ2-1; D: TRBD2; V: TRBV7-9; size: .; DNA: TGTGCCAGCAGCTTAGGGGGCGGGACTAGCTCCAATGAGCAGTTCTTC; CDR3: CASSLGGGTSSNEQFF
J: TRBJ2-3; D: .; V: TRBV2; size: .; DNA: TGTGCAACGCGGACAAGCACAGATACGCAGTATTTT; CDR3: CATRTSTDTQYF
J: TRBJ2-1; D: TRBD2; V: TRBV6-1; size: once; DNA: TGTGCCAGCAGTCCCGGGACTAGTGCCTACAATGAGCAGTTCTTC; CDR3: CASSPGTSAYNEQFF